Described below is a single TCR beta chain sequence and its context. TCRdb reprocessed the 5' RACE reads, keeping one entry per CDR3 protein, no DNA. The repertoire shows roughly 140,000 distinct CDR3 sequences; the top ten hold 2.4%. These data are taken from a study of monozygotic twins with inflammatory bowel disease. The CDR3 contains 15 residues. The germline gives CDR1 LGHNA, CDR2 YSLEER. The receptor comes from a human donor with ulcerative colitis or Crohn's disease, or a healthy co-twin of an affected twin (not recorded which). V and J are TRBV4-3 and TRBJ2-3; TCRdb indicates TRBD1, and absent DNA this call remains unverified. Sequenced sample: blood. The CDR3 spells CASSQDLQQGHRQYF.